This T cell receptor beta chain was observed in a study of Siglec-9 on CD8 T cells in melanoma. The study's findings and limits: An effector memory CD8+ T-cell subset seemingly accumulating in melanoma was reportedly marked and regulated by Siglec-9.

The germline V gene encodes CDR1 MRHNA and CDR2 SNTAGT. CDR3 size: 15 residues. After removal of 0 bases from V and 4 bases from J, the junction contained 0 bases not matched to a gene. Note on this clone: What it binds is unknown.

TCRdb's copy holds only in-frame clones and misses some; the assay was immunoSEQ multiplex PCR. Of 1,400 or so clones listed, less than 80% are singletons. Specimen: Siglec-9+ CD8+ T cells sorted from blood. The chain has TRBV6-4 and TRBJ2-3; 11 nucleotides line up with TRBD2. This receptor was obtained from a human donor in good health. The CDR3 region is CASSDSSGRADTQYF. CDR3 nucleotides: TGTGCCAGCAGTGACTCTAGCGGGAGGGCAGATACGCAGTATTTT.